A single T cell receptor (beta chain) is shown here with its context. What it recognizes is unknown. This sample stems from a study of T cell responses to AZD1222 COVID-19 vaccine. Study-wide results and caveats: Repertoires were sampled only after the peak T cell response.

Sequenced by immunoSEQ multiplex PCR; TCRdb stores in-frame clones only, minus some. Here the sample spans more than 85,000 clones, approximately 91% being singletons. The sample in question was peripheral blood, obtained on day 0 of AZD1222 vaccination. This TCR came from an adult in good health.

CDR3 protein: CASSLGLVTQHF. CDR3 coding DNA: TGCGCCAGCAGCCTGGGGTTAGTGACCCAGCATTTT. V gene TRBV10-2 combines with J gene TRBJ1-5; D is uncertain. CDR3 length: 12 residues. Germline CDR1 and CDR2: WSHSY and SAAADI. The ends were cut back, 6 bases at V and 11 bases at J, with 14 bases in the middle.